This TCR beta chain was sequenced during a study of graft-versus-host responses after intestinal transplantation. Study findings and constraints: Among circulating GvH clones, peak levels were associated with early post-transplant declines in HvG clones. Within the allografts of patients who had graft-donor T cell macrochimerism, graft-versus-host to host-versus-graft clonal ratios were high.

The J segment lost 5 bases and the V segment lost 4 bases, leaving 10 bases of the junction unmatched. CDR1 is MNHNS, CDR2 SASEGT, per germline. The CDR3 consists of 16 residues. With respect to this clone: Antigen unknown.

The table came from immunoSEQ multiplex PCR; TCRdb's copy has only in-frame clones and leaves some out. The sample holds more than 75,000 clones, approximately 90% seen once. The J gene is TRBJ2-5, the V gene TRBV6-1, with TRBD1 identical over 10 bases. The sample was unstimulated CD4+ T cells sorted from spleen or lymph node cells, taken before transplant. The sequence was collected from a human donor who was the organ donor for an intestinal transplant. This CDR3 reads CASSAGRQGATETQYF. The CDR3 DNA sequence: TGTGCCAGCAGTGCCGGGAGACAGGGGGCTACGGAGACCCAGTACTTC.